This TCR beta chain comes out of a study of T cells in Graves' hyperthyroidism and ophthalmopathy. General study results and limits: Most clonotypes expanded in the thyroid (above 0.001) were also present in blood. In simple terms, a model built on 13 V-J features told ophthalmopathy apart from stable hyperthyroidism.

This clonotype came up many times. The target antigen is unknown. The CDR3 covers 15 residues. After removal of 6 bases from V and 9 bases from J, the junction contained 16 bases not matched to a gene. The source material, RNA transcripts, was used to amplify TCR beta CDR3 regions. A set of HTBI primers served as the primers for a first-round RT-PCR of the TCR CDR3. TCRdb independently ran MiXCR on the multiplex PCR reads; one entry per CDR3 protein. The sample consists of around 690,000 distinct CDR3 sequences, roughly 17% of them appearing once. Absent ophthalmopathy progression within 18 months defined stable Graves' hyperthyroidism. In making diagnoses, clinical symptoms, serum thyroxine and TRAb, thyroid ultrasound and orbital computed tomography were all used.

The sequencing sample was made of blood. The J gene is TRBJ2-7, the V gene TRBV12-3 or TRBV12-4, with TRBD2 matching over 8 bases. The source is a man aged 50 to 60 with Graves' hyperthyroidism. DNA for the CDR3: TGTGCCAGCAGCACAGGTTCCCTAGGCGCGGGAGGGCAGTACTTC. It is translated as CASSTGSLGAGGQYF.